The clone carrying this T cell receptor (beta chain) was seen ten or more times. Antigen: not known. Germline V gives CDR1 SGHTA, CDR2 FQGTGA. This CDR3 has 15 residues. V was cut by 1 base and J by 3 bases, with 12 bases left in between. The source of the sample is a study of regulatory T cells in long-lasting Graves disease. The study's findings and limits: TRBV28, TRBJ1-2 and TRBJ2-5 emerged as the favored segments in persistent disease. Newly diagnosed patients shared approximately 1,000 public clonotypes; persistent patients shared about 2,700.

Building of the TCR beta libraries involved iRepertoire HTBI primers and Arm-PCR of CDR3 regions. Using its own MiXCR run on the multiplex PCR reads, TCRdb lists one record per CDR3 protein. The data show a few hundred thousand distinct CDR3 sequences, with about 23% seen just once and approximately 27% held by the top ten. The time point was: persistent/refractory GD, antithyroid drugs over 5 years with positive TRAb. Extracted RNA from PBMCs served as the source of the TCR library. EDTA tubes collected roughly 9 milliliters of peripheral blood. The TCR was taken from a woman aged 40 to 50 with Graves disease. The chain carries TRBV7-3 and TRBJ1-2; no reliable D call. Sequenced material: peripheral blood mononuclear cells (PBMCs), taken when the disease was refractory, from a patient treated with antithyroid drugs. CDR3 sequence reads: CASSLMAGAHYGYTF. In DNA form, the CDR3 reads TGTGCCAGCAGCTTAATGGCAGGCGCCCACTATGGCTACACCTTC.